Listed here is a single T cell receptor (beta chain). Its antigen is unidentified. The CDR3 has 16 amino acids. The germline gives CDR1 LGHNA, CDR2 YSLEER. Trimming took 0 bases from V and 0 from J, leaving 12 bases between them. The sample comes from a study of somatic mutations in cytotoxic T cells in rheumatoid arthritis. The study's findings and limits: Rheumatoid arthritis patients were compared with age-matched healthy controls, and their CD8+ T-cell clonality did not differ significantly.

Assay: immunoSEQ multiplex PCR; the TCRdb copy retains only in-frame clones and omits some. Of 9,000 to 15,000 clones listed, approximately 74% are singletons. The TCR originated in an older man in good health. Sequencing was done on a sample of CD8+ T cells sorted from blood. The chain links TRBV4-3 to TRBJ2-7; TRBD2 might be the D (5 bases). The CDR3 protein is CASSQDAGVPSYEQYF. As DNA, the CDR3 is TGCGCCAGCAGCCAAGATGCCGGGGTCCCCTCCTACGAGCAGTACTTC.